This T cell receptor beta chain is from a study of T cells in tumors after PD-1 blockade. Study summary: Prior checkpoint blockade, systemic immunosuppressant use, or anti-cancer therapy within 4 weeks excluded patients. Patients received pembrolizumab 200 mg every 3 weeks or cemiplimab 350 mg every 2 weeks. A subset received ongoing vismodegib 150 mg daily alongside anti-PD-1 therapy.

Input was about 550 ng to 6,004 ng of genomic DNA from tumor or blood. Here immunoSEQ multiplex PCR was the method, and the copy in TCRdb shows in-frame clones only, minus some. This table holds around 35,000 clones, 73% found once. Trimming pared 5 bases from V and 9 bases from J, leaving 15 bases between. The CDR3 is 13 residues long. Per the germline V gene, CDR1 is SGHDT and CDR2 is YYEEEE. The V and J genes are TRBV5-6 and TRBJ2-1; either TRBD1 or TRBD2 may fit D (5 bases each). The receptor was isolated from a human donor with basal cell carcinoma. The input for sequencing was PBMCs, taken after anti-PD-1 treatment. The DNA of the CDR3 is TGTGCCAGCAGGAGGGGTAGCGTGGGTGAGCAGTTCTTC. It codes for CASRRGSVGEQFF.